Following are 21 T cell receptor beta chains from one sample sequenced in a study of T-cell memory formation after mild COVID-19. A single record per CDR3 protein comes from TCRdb applying MiXCR to the 5' RACE reads. The profile shows roughly 600,000 distinct CDR3 sequences, over 15% of them singletons. The sequencing sample was made of PBMCs or a T cell subset sorted from them (not recorded which). The receptors derive from an adult woman who had mild COVID-19 (a few samples of this study predate the infection). Cell type and time point are not known.

CDR3 nucleotides: TGTGCCAGTCTGAGGGCAGATACGCAGTATTTT. This codes for CASLRADTQYF. The rearrangement uses TRBV12-3 or TRBV12-4 and TRBJ2-3; possibly TRBD2 for D (5 bases). V gave up 9 bases and J gave up 4 bases, with 8 bases separating them. The CDR3 totals 11 residues.

This clonotype was recorded a few times. The V gene is TRBV24-1, the J gene TRBJ2-6, with TRBD1 matching 9 bases. The germline V gene encodes CDR1 KGHDR and CDR2 SFDVKD. V lost 4 bases, J lost 1 base, and 7 bases stayed unmatched. CDR3 length: 18 residues. The CDR3 nucleotides read TGTGCCACCAGTGAGCCTCGGACAGGGGATTCTGGGGCCAACGTCCTGACTTTC. This gives the protein CATSEPRTGDSGANVLTF.

The genes are TRBV27 and TRBJ2-5, with 9 bases identical to TRBD1. V lost 5 bases to trimming and J lost 10 bases; unmatched junction nucleotides: 8. CDR1 and CDR2 from the germline V gene are MNHEY and SMNVEV (reference sequence). This CDR3 contains 13 residues. CDR3 sequence (DNA): TGTGCCAGCAGTCCCCAGGACAGGGGTGGCCAGTACTTC. Its translation is CASSPQDRGGQYF.

The rearrangement links TRBV24-1 to TRBJ2-7, with 8 positions matching TRBD1. This CDR3 comprises 17 residues. Germline CDR1 KGHDR, CDR2 SFDVKD. V shed 4 bases and J 0 bases; nucleotides not matched to a gene: 10. The CDR3, as DNA: TGTGCCACCAGTGACGGGACAGGAAATTTCCCCTCCTACGAGCAGTACTTC. Its protein product is CATSDGTGNFPSYEQYF.

This clonotype was observed a few times. The chain has TRBV20-1 and TRBJ2-3, with D unclear. Trimming removed 0 bases at V and 7 bases at J, with 17 bases between. There are 15 residues in the CDR3. The germline V gene has CDR1 DFQATT and CDR2 SNEGSKA (reference sequence). CDR3 region: CSARDQETLPNTQYF. In DNA, the CDR3 is TGCAGTGCTAGAGATCAAGAGACCCTCCCAAATACGCAGTATTTT.

This chain joins TRBV3-1 and TRBJ2-1, with TRBD2 matching over 9 bases. There are 16 residues in the CDR3. The ends lost 6 bases at V and 8 bases at J; junction bases unmatched: 14. Germline V gene lookup returns CDR1 LGHDT and CDR2 YNNKEL (reference sequence). The CDR3 DNA follows: TGTGCCAGCAGTGCGTGGGCGCGGGGGGGCCGCGATGAGCAGTTCTTC. Protein product: CASSAWARGGRDEQFF.

V usage is TRBV9 and J usage is TRBJ2-7; D perhaps matches TRBD1 (5 bases). CDR3 length equals 14 residues. Per the germline V gene, CDR1 is SGDLS and CDR2 is YYNGEE. Trimming left V 0 bases short and J 2 bases short, with 9 bases between. CDR3 coding DNA: TGTGCCAGCAGCGTAGGGGCAGGGACCTACGAGCAGTACTTC. It codes for CASSVGAGTYEQYF.

CDR3 amino acids: CASSLVPSRNNYGYTF. The CDR3 nucleotides read TGTGCCAGCAGCTTGGTACCCTCGCGGAATAACTATGGCTACACCTTC. V and J are TRBV5-6 and TRBJ1-2; D gene unclear. Per germline, CDR1 SGHDT and CDR2 YYEEEE. Deletions cut 0 bases from V and 1 base from J, with 13 bases between. CDR3 length: 16 amino acids.

This clonotype was detected only a few times. This chain joins TRBV9 and TRBJ2-1, with D perhaps TRBD2 (6 bases). Deletions cut 6 bases from V and 2 bases from J, with 18 bases between. This CDR3 comprises 16 residues. The germline V gene encodes CDR1 SGDLS and CDR2 YYNGEE. CDR3 sequence (DNA): TGTGCCAGCACCTACGAAGGGACTTCCACCTACAATGAGCAGTTCTTC. This translates into CASTYEGTSTYNEQFF.

The V gene is TRBV25-1, the J gene TRBJ2-5, with D perhaps matching TRBD1 (6 bases). This CDR3 spans 13 amino acids. V was clipped by 1 base and J by 5 bases, with 8 bases between them. Germline V gene sequence: CDR1 MGHDK, CDR2 SYGVNS. The CDR3 DNA is TGTGCCAGCAGTGAATGGGGGCTGGAGACCCAGTACTTC. Translated, it gives CASSEWGLETQYF.

This clonotype was seen more than once but under ten times. V and J are TRBV11-2 and TRBJ1-5, with D perhaps matching TRBD1 (5 bases). From germline, CDR1 is SGHAT and CDR2 FQNNGV. The CDR3 has 15 amino acids. The V end was cut by 5 bases, the J end by 0 bases, with 11 bases between. This CDR3 is CASSDNGGSNQPQHF. In DNA form, the CDR3 reads TGTGCCAGCAGCGATAACGGGGGTAGCAATCAGCCCCAGCATTTT.

Only a few counts were recorded for this clonotype. The genes are TRBV11-3 and TRBJ2-2, with D perhaps TRBD2 (6 bases). Trimming took 7 bases from V and 7 from J, leaving 16 bases between them. The length of the CDR3 is 14 residues. Germline loops: CDR1 SGHNT, CDR2 YENEEA. DNA of the CDR3: TGTGCCAGCACCCCACGGCGGCGGGACGGGGAGCTGTTTTTT. Its protein is CASTPRRRDGELFF.

The rearrangement links TRBV29-1 to TRBJ1-1; 7 bases map to TRBD1. The CDR3 contains 15 residues. Germline V gene sequence: CDR1 SQVTM, CDR2 ANQGSEA. With V trimmed by 3 bases and J by 4 bases, 11 bases remained unmatched. Here the CDR3 DNA reads TGCAGCGTTGATGGTAGTCTCAGGGGGGGCACTGAAGCTTTCTTT. As protein: CSVDGSLRGGTEAFF.

The V call is TRBV4-1, the J call TRBJ2-2; unclear D gene. V lost 1 base and J 0 bases, leaving 9 bases between the germline ends. Germline V lookup: CDR1 MGHRA, CDR2 YSYEKL. This CDR3 contains 16 residues. DNA for the CDR3: TGCGCCAGCAGCCAAGGGTCTCCAGCGAACACCGGGGAGCTGTTTTTT. It codes for CASSQGSPANTGELFF.

There are a few counts of this clonotype. The J gene is TRBJ2-1, the V gene TRBV24-1; no clear D. The CDR3 is made up of 13 amino acids. With 5 bases removed from V and 7 bases from J, the gap between germline ends came to 11 bases. Germline V gene lookup returns CDR1 KGHDR and CDR2 SFDVKD. CDR3 sequence: CATSVGSGNEQFF. The CDR3 DNA sequence: TGTGCCACCAGTGTAGGATCCGGGAATGAGCAGTTCTTC.

The chain links TRBV7-8 to TRBJ1-5; D call uncertain. CDR3 length: 15 amino acids. Germline-derived CDR1 and CDR2 are SGHVS and FQNEAQ. Trimming took off 5 bases at V and 2 bases at J, with 13 bases between the two ends. The DNA for the CDR3 is TGTGCCAGCAGCCCAGCTGACGGGCGCAATCAGCCCCAGCATTTT. Translating gives CASSPADGRNQPQHF.

The table lists this clonotype with a few counts. V gene TRBV9 combines with J gene TRBJ2-1, with D possibly being TRBD1 or TRBD2 (7 bases each). Germline V gene data show CDR1 as SGDLS and CDR2 as YYNGEE. CDR3 length: 14 amino acids. Deletions cut 4 bases from V and 12 bases from J, with 20 bases between. CDR3 sequence reads: CASSFGLDRELQFF. CDR3 DNA sequence: TGTGCCAGCAGCTTCGGACTAGACAGGGAGTTGCAGTTCTTC.

The chain carries TRBV13 and TRBJ2-1; D might be TRBD2 (6 bases). Germline V gene lookup returns CDR1 PRHDT and CDR2 FYEKMQ (reference sequence). Trimming removed 8 bases at V and 6 bases at J, with 17 bases between. The CDR3 is made up of 14 amino acids. The CDR3 reads CASSQGLLPNEQFF. In DNA, the CDR3 is TGTGCCAGCTCCCAGGGACTCCTCCCCAATGAGCAGTTCTTC.

The chain joins TRBV6-1 to TRBJ1-3; D is unclear. The germline V gene encodes CDR1 MNHNS and CDR2 SASEGT. Trimming pared 8 bases from V and 3 bases from J, leaving 8 bases between. The CDR3 is 12 amino acids. The CDR3 sequence: CASVSGGNTIYF. In DNA, the CDR3 is TGTGCCAGCGTCAGCGGTGGAAACACCATATATTTT.

There are a few counts of this clonotype. This chain uses TRBV12-3 or TRBV12-4 with TRBJ2-2; TRBD1 matches 7 bases. The CDR3 is 14 residues long. V shed 5 bases and J 4 bases; nucleotides not matched to a gene: 4. The CDR3: CASSRDSPTGELFF. Written as DNA, the CDR3 is TGTGCCAGCAGTCGGGACAGTCCCACCGGGGAGCTGTTTTTT.

CDR3 residues: CASSPTGTDKNTEAFF. The CDR3 nucleotides are TGTGCCAGCAGCCCCACAGGGACTGATAAGAACACTGAAGCTTTCTTT. The genes are TRBV5-5 and TRBJ1-1; D is perhaps TRBD1 (6 bases). The V gene's germline CDR1 is SGHKS and CDR2 YYEKEE (reference sequence). V lost 4 bases to trimming and J lost 1 base, with 17 bases between them. The CDR3 has 16 residues.